A single T cell receptor (beta chain) is shown here with its context. Per the original methods: Reference gene primer amplification yielded estimated nucleated cell counts. TCRdb's copy holds only in-frame clones and misses some; the assay was immunoSEQ multiplex PCR. That table is the source of V, J and clone size, and D and trimming were worked out from the DNA. This table holds about 220,000 clones, 84% found once. These data are taken from a study of blood T cell repertoires in COVID-19. Study overall: The study drew acute and convalescent COVID-19 samples from the United States, Italy and Spain. The analysed material was cDNA or gDNA that came from T cells, B-cell-depleted T cells, or PBMCs.

The source of this sequence is a man aged 50-60 years with active or convalescent COVID-19. What was sequenced was peripheral blood.

The CDR3 is CASCRTRTPNYGYTF. The CDR3 coding sequence is TGTGCCAGCTGTCGAACCCGGACTCCAAACTATGGCTACACCTTC. The chain couples TRBV2 to TRBJ1-2; D call uncertain. The CDR3 runs 15 residues. V was clipped by 8 bases and J by 2 bases, with 18 bases between them. Germline lookup yields CDR1 SNHLY and CDR2 FYNNEI. The variable domain in full, completed from reference TRBV2 and TRBJ1-2, reads EPEVTQTPSHQVTQMGQEVILRCVPISNHLYFYWYRQILGQKVEFLVSFYNNEISEKSEIFDDQFSVERPDGSNFTLKIRSTKLEDSAMYFCASCRTRTPNYGYTFGSGTRLTVV.